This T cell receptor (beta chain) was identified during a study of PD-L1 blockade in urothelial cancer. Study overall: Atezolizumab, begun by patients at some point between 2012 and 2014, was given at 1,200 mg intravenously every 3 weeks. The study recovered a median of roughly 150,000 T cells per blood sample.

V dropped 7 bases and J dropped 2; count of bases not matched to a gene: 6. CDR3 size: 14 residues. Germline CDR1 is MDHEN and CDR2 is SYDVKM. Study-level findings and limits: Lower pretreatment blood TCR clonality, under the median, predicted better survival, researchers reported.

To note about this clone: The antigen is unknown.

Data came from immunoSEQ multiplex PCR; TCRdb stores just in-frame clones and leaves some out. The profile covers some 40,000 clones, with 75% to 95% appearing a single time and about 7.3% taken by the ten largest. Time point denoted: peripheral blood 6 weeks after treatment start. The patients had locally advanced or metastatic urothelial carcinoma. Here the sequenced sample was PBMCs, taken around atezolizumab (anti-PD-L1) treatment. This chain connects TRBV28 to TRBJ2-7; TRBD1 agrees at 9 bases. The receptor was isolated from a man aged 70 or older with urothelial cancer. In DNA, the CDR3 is TGTGCCAGCACCTACGGGACAGGGACCTACGAGCAGTACTTC. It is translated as CASTYGTGTYEQYF.